The 29 T cell receptor beta chains below were found in one sample sequenced in a study of blood T cell repertoires in COVID-19. The protocol was immunoSEQ multiplex PCR, while the TCRdb copy is restricted to in-frame clones and leaves out a portion. The table has 65,000 to 90,000 clones, roughly 83% seen once. The specimen sequenced was peripheral blood. Source of these receptors: a man over 45 with active COVID-19.

The chain links TRBV18 to TRBJ2-1; 11 nucleotides agree with TRBD2. CDR3 length: 17 amino acids. Germline V gene data show CDR1 as KGHSH and CDR2 as LQKENI. The V and J ends lost 4 bases and 3 bases, in that order; junction bases with no gene match: 8. The CDR3 DNA reads TGTGCCAGCTCACAGCCTCTAGCGGGGGGCAACTACAATGAGCAGTTCTTC. Encoded protein: CASSQPLAGGNYNEQFF.

This chain links TRBV28 with TRBJ1-2, with 9 nucleotides matching TRBD1. The V gene's germline CDR1 is MDHEN and CDR2 SYDVKM. The CDR3 loop spans 16 amino acids. V lost 4 bases and J lost 11; bases outside the gene matches: 17. The CDR3 DNA follows: TGTGCCAGCAGTTCCCCTTTTACAGGGGGCGGATCTAGGTACACCTTC. Translation: CASSSPFTGGGSRYTF.

The chain is built from TRBV9 and TRBJ1-1; D might be TRBD1 (5 bases). The CDR3 is made up of 15 amino acids. The germline V and J ends were trimmed by 4 bases and 1 base, with 14 bases remaining between them. Germline-derived CDR1 and CDR2 are SGDLS and YYNGEE. For the CDR3, the DNA is TGTGCCAGCAGCAAGGGGCCGCACCAGAACACTGAAGCTTTCTTT. Translating gives CASSKGPHQNTEAFF.

The rearrangement uses TRBV7-2 and TRBJ2-7; TRBD2 matches at 7 bases. Germline trimming cut 4 bases from V and 0 bases from J; bases unmatched to any gene: 9. Germline CDR1 is SGHTA and CDR2 is FQGNSA. The CDR3 has 16 amino acids. The CDR3 bases are TGTGCCAGCAGCTCCCTCCGGACTAGTAGCTCCTACGAGCAGTACTTC. Protein sequence: CASSSLRTSSSYEQYF. The entire variable domain, with the rest obtained from reference TRBV7-2 and TRBJ2-7, is as follows: GAGVSQSPSNKVTEKGKDVELRCDPISGHTALYWYRQSLGQGLEFLIYFQGNSAPDKSGLPSDRFSAERTGGSVSTLTIQRTQQEDSAVYLCASSSLRTSSSYEQYFGPGTRLTVT.

This clone appeared once. The rearrangement links TRBV28 to TRBJ2-3; the match to TRBD1 covers 9 bases. Germline values: CDR1 MDHEN, CDR2 SYDVKM. Unmatched junction bases numbered 3, after V lost 5 bases and J lost 3 bases. This CDR3 region has 14 residues. The CDR3 loop is CASSTGGRTDTQYF. Here the CDR3 DNA reads TGTGCCAGCAGTACAGGGGGCCGAACAGATACGCAGTATTTT.

The CDR3 loop is CASSYDRLAGIYEQYF. The CDR3 DNA sequence: TGTGCCAGCAGTTACGACCGGTTAGCGGGAATCTACGAGCAGTACTTC. This rearrangement joins TRBV6-5 to TRBJ2-7; 8 positions agree with TRBD2. CDR1 MNHEY and CDR2 SVGAGI come from the germline V gene. The CDR3 sequence is 16 residues long. Unmatched junction bases numbered 9, after V lost 2 bases and J lost 3 bases.

The genes are TRBV28 and TRBJ1-4; D is possibly TRBD1 (5 bases). Trimming cost V 2 bases and J 8 bases, with 15 bases left between them. The CDR3 runs to 15 residues. From germline, CDR1 is MDHEN and CDR2 SYDVKM. CDR3 sequence: CASSLSGHPWEKLFF. The CDR3, as DNA: TGTGCCAGCAGTTTAAGTGGACACCCATGGGAAAAACTGTTTTTT.

The rearrangement links TRBV5-1 to TRBJ2-3, with 11 nucleotides matching TRBD2. After removal of 1 base from V and 0 bases from J, the junction contained 7 bases not matched to a gene. The CDR3 sequence is 18 residues long. Germline V gene lookup returns CDR1 SGHRS and CDR2 YFSETQ. CDR3 sequence reads: CASSLFLAGGTSTDTQYF. DNA for the CDR3: TGCGCCAGCAGCTTGTTCTTAGCGGGGGGGACTAGCACAGATACGCAGTATTTT.

The chain couples TRBV23-1 to TRBJ2-2, with TRBD1 matching over 9 bases. TRBV23-1 is labeled an ORF, and its function is uncertain. With 2 bases clipped from V and 2 bases from J, the junction kept 3 bases outside the gene matches. This CDR3 has 16 amino acids. The CDR3 DNA is TGCGCCAGCAGTCAAGGGACAGGGACCAACACCGGGGAGCTGTTTTTT. As protein: CASSQGTGTNTGELFF.

The chain uses TRBV29-1 and TRBJ1-1; D uncertain. The V gene's germline CDR1 is SQVTM and CDR2 ANQGSEA. This CDR3 is 10 amino acids long. The CDR3 DNA sequence: TGCAGTGTGAGAGCTGCGAGAGCTTTCTTT. Its translation is CSVRAARAFF. Using reference TRBV29-1 and TRBJ1-1 for the parts outside the CDR3, the full variable domain is SAVISQKPSRDICQRGTSLTIQCQVDSQVTMMFWYRQQPGQSLTLIATANQGSEATYESGFVIDKFPISRPNLTFSTLTVSNMSPEDSSIYLCSVRAARAFFGQGTRLTVV.

The chain employs TRBV12-3 or TRBV12-4 and TRBJ2-3; tentative D call: TRBD1 (5 bases). The CDR3 runs 12 residues. Trimming stripped 1 base from V and 15 bases from J, with 14 bases between. CDR3 amino acids: CASSLGRGRPYF. The CDR3 coding sequence is TGTGCCAGCAGTTTAGGTAGGGGCCGCCCATATTTT.

The chain links TRBV4-3 to TRBJ1-6; D is uncertain. CDR1 and CDR2 (germline): LGHNA, YSLEER. Trimming removed 0 bases from V and 11 bases from J, with 14 bases in between. The CDR3 contains 15 residues. Here the CDR3 DNA reads TGCGCCAGCAGCCAAGATCGGCCGCGGCGTACACCCCTCCACTTT. Its translation: CASSQDRPRRTPLHF.

The chain links TRBV6-2 or TRBV6-3 to TRBJ2-4; a weak D match, TRBD2 (6 bases). Germline V gene sequence: CDR1 MNHEY, CDR2 SVGEGT. This CDR3 is 18 amino acids long. V was cut by 2 bases and J by 0 bases, with 17 bases left in between. CDR3 sequence reads: CASSYGGGGALAKNIQYF. The CDR3 DNA reads as TGTGCCAGCAGTTACGGCGGCGGCGGGGCGTTAGCCAAAAACATTCAGTACTTC.

The V and J genes are TRBV12-1 and TRBJ1-5. TRBV12-1 is marked as a pseudogene. The CDR3 spans 16 residues. The CDR3 DNA reads as TGTGCCAGCAGCTTGAGGCGCCCTGGCCCCAATCAGCCCCAGCATTTT. Translating gives CASSLRRPGPNQPQHF.

J is TRBJ2-7 and V is TRBV4-2; no firm D call. The CDR3 totals 13 residues. Germline CDR1 and CDR2: LGHNA and YNFKEQ. The germline V and J ends were trimmed by 3 bases and 1 base, with 7 bases remaining between them. CDR3 sequence reads: CASSHPRSYEQYF. The CDR3 bases are TGTGCCAGCAGCCACCCGCGGTCCTACGAGCAGTACTTC.

The chain couples TRBV28 to TRBJ2-7, with D perhaps TRBD2 (6 bases). The germline V and J ends were trimmed by 6 bases and 7 bases, with 16 bases remaining between them. The germline V gene has CDR1 MDHEN and CDR2 SYDVKM. This CDR3 spans 13 amino acids. CDR3 residues: CASRDTFAGEQYF. In DNA, the CDR3 is TGTGCCAGCAGGGATACCTTCGCGGGAGAGCAGTACTTC.

The chain combines TRBV11-3 with TRBJ2-7; D is perhaps TRBD2 (5 bases). The CDR3 has 13 amino acids. Germline loops: CDR1 SGHNT, CDR2 YENEEA. Trimming removed 2 bases at V and 6 bases at J, with 11 bases between. This CDR3 reads CASSLYGRGEQYF. The DNA of the CDR3 is TGTGCCAGCAGCTTATATGGTCGGGGCGAGCAGTACTTC.

The chain recombines TRBV15 with TRBJ1-4; D uncertain. This CDR3 region has 13 residues. Germline CDR1 is LNHNV and CDR2 is YYDKDF (reference sequence). V lost 0 bases and J 11 bases, leaving 10 bases between the germline ends. CDR3 sequence (DNA): TGTGCCACCAGCAGAGATGGTACGGGGAAACTGTTTTTT. Its translation: CATSRDGTGKLFF.

The gene calls are TRBV5-4 and TRBJ1-1, with D uncertain. This CDR3 region has 14 residues. CDR1 and CDR2 (germline): SGHNT, YYREEE (reference sequence). Trimming took 3 bases from V and 3 from J, leaving 12 bases between them. CDR3 residues: CASSSTTPDTEAFF. Here the CDR3 DNA reads TGTGCCAGCAGCTCCACTACACCTGACACTGAAGCTTTCTTT.

V and J are TRBV2 and TRBJ2-1; D not certain. The germline V gene encodes CDR1 SNHLY and CDR2 FYNNEI. The CDR3 is 11 residues long. The CDR3 region is CASSSYNEQFF. CDR3 DNA: TGTGCTTCCAGCTCCTACAATGAGCAGTTCTTC.

The V gene is TRBV6-1, the J gene TRBJ2-7; a possible D gene is TRBD2 (5 bases). The CDR3 has 15 amino acids. Germline lookup yields CDR1 MNHNS and CDR2 SASEGT. V was clipped by 5 bases and J by 0 bases, with 14 bases between them. Here the CDR3 DNA reads TGTGCCAGCAGTTCGAGGGCCCAGAGCTCCTACGAGCAGTACTTC. Encoded protein: CASSSRAQSSYEQYF.

The chain has TRBV28 and TRBJ2-4; D ambiguous. The CDR3 is 12 amino acids. CDR1 MDHEN and CDR2 SYDVKM come from the germline V gene. Trimming left V 4 bases short and J 13 bases short, with 14 bases between. DNA for the CDR3: TGTGCCAGCAGTTGGCCTCAGCGCATACAGTACTTC. This translates into CASSWPQRIQYF.

For the CDR3, the DNA is TGTGCCAGCAGTAGCAGGGTATCTAATGAAAAACTGTTTTTT. Translating it yields CASSSRVSNEKLFF. The chain recombines TRBV28 with TRBJ1-4; weak D call: TRBD1 (5 bases). The CDR3 length is 14 residues. The V gene's germline CDR1 is MDHEN and CDR2 SYDVKM. Trimming shortened V by 5 bases and J by 3 bases, and 10 bases separated the two germline ends.

The chain carries TRBV18 and TRBJ1-4; a possible D gene is TRBD1 (6 bases). Trimming stripped 2 bases from V and 6 bases from J, with 10 bases between. Germline V gives CDR1 KGHSH, CDR2 LQKENI. The CDR3 contains 14 residues. CDR3 coding DNA: TGTGCCAGCTCACCAACAGGGCTGGATGAAAAACTGTTTTTT. Its translation is CASSPTGLDEKLFF.

This clone was seen a few times. The V and J genes are TRBV24-1 and TRBJ1-5; D is ambiguous. The V gene's germline CDR1 is KGHDR and CDR2 SFDVKD. V was shortened by 2 bases and J by 2 bases, with 15 bases between the two germline ends. CDR3 length: 17 residues. The CDR3 sequence: CATSDSGFLRGNQPQHF. The CDR3 DNA is TGTGCCACCAGTGATTCGGGGTTCTTAAGGGGCAATCAGCCCCAGCATTTT.

This clone was found once. The same CDR3 also results from other DNA sequences found in this sample. V is TRBV7-2 and J is TRBJ2-1, with D perhaps matching TRBD2 (6 bases). The germline CDR1 and CDR2 sequences are SGHTA and FQGNSA. Trimming removed 1 base from V and 6 bases from J, with 7 bases in between. The CDR3 runs to 13 residues. CDR3 DNA sequence: TGTGCCAGCAGCTTAGGGGGAGGCAATGAGCAGTTCTTC. Translated: CASSLGGGNEQFF.

V gene TRBV10-3 combines with J gene TRBJ2-3, with D possibly matching TRBD2 (5 bases). This CDR3 contains 15 residues. The V gene lost 0 bases and the J gene lost 0 bases, with 7 bases spanning the gap. Germline lookup yields CDR1 ENHRY and CDR2 SYGVKD. The CDR3 DNA follows: TGTGCCATCAGTGAGTCTGGCGGGAGCACAGATACGCAGTATTTT. Translated, it gives CAISESGGSTDTQYF.

CDR3 in amino acids: CASSPNQPQHF. CDR3 nucleotide sequence: TGTGCCAGCAGTCCTAATCAGCCCCAGCATTTT. This rearrangement joins TRBV28 to TRBJ1-5; unclear D gene. CDR3 length: 11 amino acids. Trimming removed 5 bases from V and 4 bases from J, with 3 bases in between. CDR1 and CDR2 from the germline V gene are MDHEN and SYDVKM.

The rearrangement links TRBV24-1 to TRBJ2-7; tentative D call: TRBD1 (7 bases). The CDR3 spans 15 residues. Trimming cost V 3 bases and J 4 bases, with 15 bases left between them. Germline V gives CDR1 KGHDR, CDR2 SFDVKD. The CDR3 region has the DNA TGTGCCACCAGTGATCGTCAGGGGGGACGGTACGAGCAGTACTTC. The encoded protein is CATSDRQGGRYEQYF.